The TCR beta chain described here comes from a study of cytomegalovirus exposure and HLA in healthy donors. Study-wide results and caveats: Later work associated 16,951 TCR beta sequences with HLA alleles at 0.05 false discovery rate. Later analysis showed most CMV-associated TCR beta chains appearing HLA-restricted. Later analysis indicated greater clonal expansion among HLA-associated TCR beta chains than among equally common other chains.

CDR1 is MGHRA and CDR2 is YSYEKL in the germline V gene. The CDR3 is made up of 18 amino acids. In the PCR, 60 Vbeta and 13 Jbeta primers were used. Sequenced by immunoSEQ multiplex PCR; TCRdb stores in-frame clones only, minus some. The profile shows some 120,000 clones, just over 15% of them singletons. With regard to this clone: Its antigen is still unknown. At one boundary the junction diverges from the germline segment, which might be a read error. Different DNA sequences within this sample yield the same CDR3.

Material for sequencing was PBMCs. This chain joins TRBV4-1 and TRBJ1-4, with TRBD1 identical over 11 bases. The sequence was collected from a woman in her late teens or twenties in good health and CMV-seronegative. CDR3 in amino acids: CASSHRSRDRGRNEKLFF. DNA of the CDR3: TGCGCCAGCAGCCATAGAAGCCGGGACAGGGGGAGAAACGAAAAGCTGTTTTTT.